This is a list of T cell receptor beta chains from one sample in a study of T cells in Graves' hyperthyroidism and ophthalmopathy. TCRdb redid the calling of the multiplex PCR reads with MiXCR, one entry per CDR3 protein. The table shows about 320,000 distinct CDR3 sequences, with around 16% occurring only once. Sequenced input: blood. These receptors all come from a man younger than 40 with Graves' hyperthyroidism. Each CDR3 is given with its conserved first and last residue. The D gene is left open where the match is weak. The size entry is marked missing in some rows and otherwise reads once, few, many or a size class.

cdr3_aa	cdr3_nt	v_call	j_call	clone_size	d_call
CASSLWGRPEVGDGYTF	TGTGCCAGCAGTTTATGGGGGCGTCCAGAAGTGGGTGACGGCTACACCTTC	TRBV12-3/TRBV12-4	TRBJ1-2	-	-
CASSLSQGQSYEQYF	TGTGCCAGCAGTTTAAGTCAGGGACAGTCCTACGAGCAGTACTTC	TRBV27	TRBJ2-7	many	TRBD1
CASSTHMAGYSNQPQHF	TGTGCCAGCAGTACTCACATGGCGGGATATAGCAATCAGCCCCAGCATTTT	TRBV27	TRBJ1-5	many	-
CASSVGAWNTDTQYF	TGTGCCAGCAGCGTTGGGGCTTGGAACACAGATACGCAGTATTTT	TRBV9	TRBJ2-3	-	-
CSAAGQEYEQYF	TGCAGTGCCGCAGGACAGGAGTACGAGCAGTACTTC	TRBV20-1	TRBJ2-7	many	TRBD1
CASSLVSYGYTF	TGTGCCAGCAGTTTAGTCAGCTATGGCTACACCTTC	TRBV12-3/TRBV12-4	TRBJ1-2	few	-
CAIRSGGVTGELFF	TGTGCCATCCGGTCGGGAGGGGTCACCGGGGAGCTGTTTTTT	TRBV10-3	TRBJ2-2	-	TRBD2
CASSLSGGTQYF	TGTGCCAGCAGCTTATCTGGAGGAACGCAGTATTTT	TRBV7-3	TRBJ2-3	many	-
CASGASGRGESGEQFF	TGTGCCAGCGGTGCTAGCGGGAGAGGTGAGTCTGGTGAGCAGTTCTTC	TRBV3-1	TRBJ2-1	many	TRBD2
CAWSGSGTGIYGYTF	TGTGCCTGGAGTGGTTCCGGGACAGGAATCTATGGCTACACCTTC	TRBV30	TRBJ1-2	many	TRBD1
CACTGHGEQFF	TGTGCCTGTACAGGGCACGGTGAGCAGTTCTTC	TRBV24-1	TRBJ2-1	-	-
CASSVSWGQGANGYTF	TGTGCCAGCAGTGTCTCTTGGGGACAGGGGGCAAATGGCTACACCTTC	TRBV6-4	TRBJ1-2	few	TRBD1
CASSPEGARYPYF	TGTGCCAGCTCACCCGAGGGGGCGAGGTATCCGTACTTC	TRBV18	TRBJ2-5	-	TRBD1
CSVEVGDRDTYTDTQYF	TGCAGCGTTGAAGTTGGGGACCGGGACACTTACACAGATACGCAGTATTTT	TRBV29-1	TRBJ2-3	many	-
CASSLILAGTYNEQFF	TGTGCCAGCAGCTTAATCCTAGCGGGCACCTACAATGAGCAGTTCTTC	TRBV7-2	TRBJ2-1	-	TRBD2
CSARTDTQYF	TGCAGTGCTCGGACAGATACGCAGTATTTT	TRBV20-1	TRBJ2-3	few	-
CASRQSADTQYF	TGTGCCAGCAGACAATCCGCGGATACGCAGTATTTT	TRBV6-1	TRBJ2-3	many	-
CASNGVKVSYNEQFF	TGTGCCAGCAACGGGGTTAAAGTCTCCTACAATGAGCAGTTCTTC	TRBV2	TRBJ2-1	many	-
CASSLGLAGRDNEQFF	TGTGCCAGCAGTTTAGGACTAGCGGGGAGAGACAATGAGCAGTTCTTC	TRBV6-1	TRBJ2-1	many	TRBD2
CSVIDRGRSYNEQFF	TGCAGTGTTATAGACAGGGGTCGATCCTACAATGAGCAGTTCTTC	TRBV20-1	TRBJ2-1	few	TRBD1
CAWRIQNTIYF	TGTGCCTGGAGGATTCAGAACACCATATATTTT	TRBV30	TRBJ1-3	-	-
CSIPFPGTSGINEQFF	TGCAGCATCCCATTCCCCGGGACTAGCGGGATCAATGAGCAGTTCTTC	TRBV29-1	TRBJ2-1	-	TRBD2
CASSRNSGTRNEQFF	TGTGCCAGCAGTCGTAACAGCGGGACAAGAAATGAGCAGTTCTTC	TRBV28	TRBJ2-1	many	-